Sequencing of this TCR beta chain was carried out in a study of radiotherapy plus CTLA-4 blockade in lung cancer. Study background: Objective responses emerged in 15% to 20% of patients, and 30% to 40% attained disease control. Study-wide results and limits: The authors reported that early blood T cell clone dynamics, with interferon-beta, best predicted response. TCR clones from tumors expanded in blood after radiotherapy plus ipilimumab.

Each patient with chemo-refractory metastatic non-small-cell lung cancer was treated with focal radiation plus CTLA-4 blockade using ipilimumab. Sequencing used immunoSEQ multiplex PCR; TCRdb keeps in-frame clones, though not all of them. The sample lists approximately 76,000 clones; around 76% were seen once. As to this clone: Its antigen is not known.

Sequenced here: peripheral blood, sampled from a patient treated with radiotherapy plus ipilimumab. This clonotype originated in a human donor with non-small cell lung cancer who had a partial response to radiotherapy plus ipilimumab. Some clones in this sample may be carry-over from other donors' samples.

The CDR3 nucleotides are TGTGCCAGCAGTGACGAGACAGGTCATAGCACAGATACGCAGTATTTT. Translating gives CASSDETGHSTDTQYF. The chain joins TRBV6-4 to TRBJ2-3; D possibly corresponds to TRBD1 (6 bases). V lost 2 bases to trimming and J lost 0 bases, with 12 bases between them. The germline gives CDR1 MRHNA, CDR2 SNTAGT. The CDR3 runs to 16 residues.